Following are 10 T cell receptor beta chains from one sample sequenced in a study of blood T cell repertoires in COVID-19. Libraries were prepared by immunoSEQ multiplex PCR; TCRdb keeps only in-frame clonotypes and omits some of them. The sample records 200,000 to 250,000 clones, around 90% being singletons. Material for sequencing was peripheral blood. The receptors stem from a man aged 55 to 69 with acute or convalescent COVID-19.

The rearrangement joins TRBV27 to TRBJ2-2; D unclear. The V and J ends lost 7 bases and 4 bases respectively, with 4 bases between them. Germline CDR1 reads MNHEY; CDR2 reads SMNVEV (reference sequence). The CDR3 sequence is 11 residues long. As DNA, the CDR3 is TGTGCCAGCACCTCCACCGGGGAGCTGTTTTTT. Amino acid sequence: CASTSTGELFF.

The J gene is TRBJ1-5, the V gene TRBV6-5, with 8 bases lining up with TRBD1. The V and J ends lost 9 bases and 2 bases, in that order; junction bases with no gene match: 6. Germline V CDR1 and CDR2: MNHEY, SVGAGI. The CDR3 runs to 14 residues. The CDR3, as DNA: TGTGCCAGTACACAGGGGGGAGGCAATCAGCCCCAGCATTTT. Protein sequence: CASTQGGGNQPQHF.

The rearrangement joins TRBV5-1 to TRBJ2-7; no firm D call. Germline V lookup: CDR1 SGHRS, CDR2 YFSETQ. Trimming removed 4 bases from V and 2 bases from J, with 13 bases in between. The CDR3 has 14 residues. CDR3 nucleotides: TGCGCCAGCAGCCTCTTCAGTGCCACCTACGAGCAGTACTTC. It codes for CASSLFSATYEQYF.

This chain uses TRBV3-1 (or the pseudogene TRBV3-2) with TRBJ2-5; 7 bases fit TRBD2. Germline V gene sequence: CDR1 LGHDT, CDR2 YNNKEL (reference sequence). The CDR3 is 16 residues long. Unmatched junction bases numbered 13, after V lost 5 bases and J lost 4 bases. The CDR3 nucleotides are TGTGCCAGCAGCTACATCTCCCTACTAGCGTCAGAGACCCAGTACTTC. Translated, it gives CASSYISLLASETQYF.

DNA for the CDR3: TGTGCCACCCGGGACTACGAGCAGTACTTC. Protein sequence: CATRDYEQYF. The chain employs TRBV6-5 and TRBJ2-7; a possible D gene is TRBD2 (5 bases). CDR1 MNHEY and CDR2 SVGAGI come from the germline V gene. The V gene lost 10 bases and the J gene lost 3 bases, with 7 bases spanning the gap. This CDR3 is 10 amino acids long.

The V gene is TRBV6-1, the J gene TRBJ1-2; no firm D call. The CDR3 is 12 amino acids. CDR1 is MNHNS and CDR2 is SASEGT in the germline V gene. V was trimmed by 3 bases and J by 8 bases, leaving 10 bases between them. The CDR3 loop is CASSERGEGYTF. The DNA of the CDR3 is TGTGCCAGCAGTGAGCGGGGAGAAGGCTACACCTTC.

The chain's CDR3 is CASSLPGSESGGYTF. The CDR3 coding sequence is TGTGCCAGCAGCTTACCGGGTTCAGAATCCGGGGGCTACACCTTC. The rearrangement joins TRBV7-9 to TRBJ1-2; D gene unclear. Trimming cost V 2 bases and J 8 bases, with 18 bases left between them. In germline, CDR1 is SEHNR, CDR2 FQNEAQ (reference sequence). The CDR3 totals 15 residues.

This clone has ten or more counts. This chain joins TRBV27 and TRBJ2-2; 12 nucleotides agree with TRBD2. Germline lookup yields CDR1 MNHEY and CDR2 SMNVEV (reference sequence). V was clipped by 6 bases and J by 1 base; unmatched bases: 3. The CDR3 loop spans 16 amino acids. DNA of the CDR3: TGTGCCAGCAGGCCGACTAGCGGGGGGAACACCGGGGAGCTGTTTTTT. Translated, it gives CASRPTSGGNTGELFF.

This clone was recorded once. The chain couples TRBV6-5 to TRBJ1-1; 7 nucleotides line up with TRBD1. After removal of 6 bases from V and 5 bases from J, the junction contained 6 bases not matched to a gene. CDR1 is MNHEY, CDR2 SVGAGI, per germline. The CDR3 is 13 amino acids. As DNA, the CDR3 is TGTGCCAGCAGGCCAGGGGGTCCTACTGAAGCTTTCTTT. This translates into CASRPGGPTEAFF.

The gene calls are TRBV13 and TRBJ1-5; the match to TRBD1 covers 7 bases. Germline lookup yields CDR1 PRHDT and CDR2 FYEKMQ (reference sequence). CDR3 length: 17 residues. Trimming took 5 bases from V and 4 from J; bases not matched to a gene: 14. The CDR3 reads CASSGRDSPSFNQPQHF. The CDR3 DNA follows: TGTGCCAGCAGCGGCCGGGACAGTCCCTCCTTTAATCAGCCCCAGCATTTT.